Below are 30 T cell receptor beta chains sequenced from a single sample in a study of blood T cell repertoires in COVID-19. Assay: immunoSEQ multiplex PCR; the TCRdb copy retains only in-frame clones and omits some. The table lists almost 200,000 clones, 85% to 90% of them singletons, with about 0.72% in the top ten. The sequenced material came from peripheral blood. All receptors derive from a woman between 70 and 85 years old with acute or convalescent COVID-19.

In its sample, this clone was seen a few times. Other DNA sequences of this sample code for an identical CDR3. The chain carries TRBV6-5 and TRBJ1-2; D is perhaps TRBD1 (5 bases). CDR1 MNHEY and CDR2 SVGAGI come from the germline V gene. The V gene lost 6 bases and the J gene lost 6 bases, with 8 bases spanning the gap. This CDR3 has 11 amino acids. The CDR3 DNA reads TGTGCCAGCAGGAAAGGGGATGGCTACACCTTC. This encodes CASRKGDGYTF.

A remark on this clone: The sample carries other DNA sequences with the same CDR3. The gene calls are TRBV11-3 and TRBJ2-2, with D uncertain. This CDR3 has 12 amino acids. CDR1 and CDR2 from the germline V gene are SGHNT and YENEEA. The V end was cut by 6 bases, the J end by 5 bases, with 7 bases between. The CDR3 coding sequence is TGTGCCAGCAGTTCTTATACCGGGGAGCTGTTTTTT. This codes for CASSSYTGELFF.

A remark on this clone: Relative to the germline gene, one junction end is altered; a read error may explain this. This chain connects TRBV5-1 to TRBJ1-6, with D possibly being TRBD1 (5 bases). Germline V gene data show CDR1 as SGHRS and CDR2 as YFSETQ. The CDR3 has 14 residues. The CDR3, as DNA: TGCGCCAGCACCTTGACAGTTTCGGATTCACCCCTCCACTTT. Protein: CASTLTVSDSPLHF.

The chain carries TRBV10-3 and TRBJ2-7, with unresolved D. Per the germline V gene, CDR1 is ENHRY and CDR2 is SYGVKD. Trimming took 0 bases from V and 6 from J, leaving 6 bases between them. This CDR3 region has 12 residues. The CDR3 DNA reads TGTGCCATCAGTGAGTCTGGCCTCGAGCAGTACTTC. This encodes CAISESGLEQYF.

This clone was picked up many times. The chain carries TRBV7-9 and TRBJ1-2, with D possibly TRBD1 on 6 matching bases. Trimming removed 1 base from V and 8 bases from J, with 23 bases in between. The CDR3 loop spans 17 amino acids. CDR1 is SEHNR and CDR2 is FQNEAQ in the germline V gene (reference sequence). In DNA, the CDR3 is TGTGCCAGCAGCTTAGAGGGACATTGGACGGGTTATTACGGCTACACCTTC. Its protein is CASSLEGHWTGYYGYTF.

The chain employs TRBV7-2 and TRBJ2-7; 9 bases fit TRBD1. This CDR3 contains 13 residues. Germline V gene lookup returns CDR1 SGHTA and CDR2 FQGNSA. Unmatched junction bases numbered 6, after V lost 6 bases and J lost 6 bases. The CDR3 here is CASRSGTGSEQYF. The CDR3 bases are TGTGCCAGCAGATCCGGGACAGGGAGCGAGCAGTACTTC.

CDR3 bases: TGTGCCAGTGGCCGGGGTTCCGAGGGATATGGCTACACCTTC. This gives the protein CASGRGSEGYGYTF. The V gene is TRBV7-2, the J gene TRBJ1-2, with D unresolved. The CDR3 has 14 amino acids. The germline V and J ends were trimmed by 9 bases and 5 bases, with 19 bases remaining between them. Germline V lookup: CDR1 SGHTA, CDR2 FQGNSA.

The V call is TRBV5-4, the J call TRBJ2-1, with 9 bases identical to TRBD2. The CDR3 totals 16 residues. CDR1 and CDR2 (germline): SGHNT, YYREEE (reference sequence). Germline trimming cut 0 bases from V and 6 bases from J; bases unmatched to any gene: 7. The CDR3 region is CASSLGVAGEVNEQFF. The CDR3 DNA reads TGTGCCAGCAGCTTGGGAGTAGCGGGAGAGGTCAATGAGCAGTTCTTC.

V and J are TRBV7-9 and TRBJ2-5, with a possible D match to TRBD2 (6 bases). V lost 3 bases, J lost 1 base, and 9 bases lay in between. Germline CDR1 reads SEHNR; CDR2 reads FQNEAQ (reference sequence). The CDR3 is made up of 14 amino acids. The CDR3 sequence: CASSFYGGQETQYF. CDR3 in DNA: TGTGCCAGCAGCTTTTACGGGGGCCAAGAGACCCAGTACTTC.

The chain joins TRBV7-2 to TRBJ2-3; no definite D call. This CDR3 is built from 17 residues. With 1 base removed from V and 3 bases from J, the gap between germline ends came to 17 bases. CDR1 and CDR2 (germline): SGHTA, FQGNSA. CDR3 coding DNA: TGTGCCAGCAGCTTAGGGCAGAGAGGCTTAGGAACAGATACGCAGTATTTT. This encodes CASSLGQRGLGTDTQYF.

The chain joins TRBV25-1 to TRBJ1-1; maybe TRBD1 (6 bases). The ends were cut back, 2 bases at V and 6 bases at J, with 25 bases in the middle. The CDR3 has 18 amino acids. Germline V gene lookup returns CDR1 MGHDK and CDR2 SYGVNS. CDR3 DNA sequence: TGTGCCAGCAGTGAACTACCGACAGGCTCGGGGTTCTCGGCTGAAGCTTTCTTT. Translated: CASSELPTGSGFSAEAFF.

The V and J genes are TRBV6-5 and TRBJ1-3; TRBD1 might be the D (5 bases). This CDR3 region has 15 residues. Trimming took 4 bases from V and 4 from J, leaving 14 bases between them. Germline CDR1 MNHEY, CDR2 SVGAGI. The CDR3, as DNA: TGTGCCAGCAGTTCCCCCGGGACTGCGGGAAACACCATATATTTT. This sequence encodes CASSSPGTAGNTIYF.

The CDR3 nucleotides are TGCAGCGTAGGACAGGGGGCAAACTACGAGCAGTACTTC. Translated, it gives CSVGQGANYEQYF. The chain is built from TRBV29-1 and TRBJ2-7, with 11 bases fitting TRBD1. J gave up 3 bases and V 6 bases, and 4 bases lay outside the gene matches. This CDR3 contains 13 residues. Germline CDR1 SQVTM, CDR2 ANQGSEA.

This clone appeared once. This chain joins TRBV25-1 and TRBJ1-5; D is perhaps TRBD1 (6 bases). The CDR3 has 16 amino acids. In germline, CDR1 is MGHDK, CDR2 SYGVNS. Trimming removed 2 bases at V and 3 bases at J, with 14 bases between. The CDR3 DNA sequence: TGTGCCAGCAGTGAAGAGGGAAGGACAGACAATCAGCCCCAGCATTTT. Its translation is CASSEEGRTDNQPQHF.

The genes are TRBV3-1 (or the pseudogene TRBV3-2) and TRBJ1-1; no reliable D call. This CDR3 has 13 amino acids. Looked up from germline, CDR1 is LGHDT and CDR2 is YNNKEL (reference sequence). V was trimmed by 5 bases and J by 2 bases, leaving 9 bases between them. Here the CDR3 reads CASSKLGNTEAFF. CDR3 DNA sequence: TGTGCCAGCAGCAAACTAGGAAACACTGAAGCTTTCTTT.

The chain carries TRBV13 and TRBJ2-7; D is undetermined. The CDR3 consists of 13 residues. Germline CDR1 PRHDT, CDR2 FYEKMQ (reference sequence). V lost 2 bases and J lost 5, with 10 bases in between. CDR3 DNA sequence: TGTGCCAGCAGCTTAAGTAGCCTGAACGAGCAGTACTTC. Encoded protein: CASSLSSLNEQYF.

V and J are TRBV24-1 and TRBJ2-3; D might be TRBD1 (6 bases). CDR1 is KGHDR and CDR2 is SFDVKD in the germline V gene. Trimming removed 9 bases at V and 3 bases at J, with 12 bases between. The CDR3 is made up of 13 amino acids. This CDR3 reads CATGPQGTDTQYF. For the CDR3, the DNA is TGTGCCACCGGGCCTCAGGGGACAGATACGCAGTATTTT.

CDR3 region: CASSLQEGYGYTF. DNA for the CDR3: TGTGCCAGCAGCTTACAAGAGGGCTATGGCTACACCTTC. The V gene is TRBV7-2, the J gene TRBJ1-2, with no clear D. The CDR3 length is 13 residues. Trimming pared 2 bases from V and 4 bases from J, leaving 8 bases between. The V gene's germline CDR1 is SGHTA and CDR2 FQGNSA.

The chain carries TRBV24-1 and TRBJ1-5; possible D gene TRBD1, 6 bases. The CDR3 loop spans 16 amino acids. The germline V and J ends were trimmed by 2 bases and 2 bases, with 12 bases remaining between them. The germline V gene has CDR1 KGHDR and CDR2 SFDVKD. As DNA, the CDR3 is TGTGCCACCAGTGATTCCCGCAGGGGTGGCAATCAGCCCCAGCATTTT. Amino acid sequence: CATSDSRRGGNQPQHF.

The chain has TRBV19 and TRBJ2-3; TRBD2 agrees at 12 bases. The CDR3 sequence is 14 residues long. V shed 8 bases and J 5 bases; nucleotides not matched to a gene: 5. Germline V lookup: CDR1 LNHDA, CDR2 SQIVND (reference sequence). CDR3 bases: TGTGCCAGTTCTAGCGGGAGGGCCCAAGATACGCAGTATTTT. It codes for CASSSGRAQDTQYF.

The genes are TRBV11-3 and TRBJ2-3; D perhaps matches TRBD2 (6 bases). The V and J ends lost 5 bases and 10 bases respectively, with 16 bases between them. CDR1 is SGHNT, CDR2 YENEEA, per germline. The CDR3 consists of 13 residues. Here the CDR3 reads CASSPGTGNPQYF. CDR3 coding DNA: TGTGCCAGCAGCCCCGGGACTGGGAATCCGCAGTATTTT.

The V gene is TRBV7-3, the J gene TRBJ1-5, with TRBD1 as a possible D gene (5 bases). Trimming stripped 5 bases from V and 0 bases from J, with 29 bases between. CDR1 and CDR2 (germline): SGHTA, FQGTGA. The CDR3 extends over 21 amino acids. The CDR3 protein is CASSPTGSPTYKAYSNQPQHF. CDR3 nucleotides: TGTGCCAGCAGCCCAACAGGCAGCCCCACCTATAAGGCTTATAGCAATCAGCCCCAGCATTTT.

The chain links TRBV7-9 to TRBJ1-2, with 9 bases identical to TRBD1. Germline V gives CDR1 SEHNR, CDR2 FQNEAQ (reference sequence). The CDR3 loop spans 14 amino acids. With 5 bases clipped from V and 13 bases from J, the junction kept 14 bases outside the gene matches. The CDR3 here is CASSPSRDRGECTF. The CDR3 coding sequence is TGTGCCAGCAGCCCTAGCCGAGACAGGGGGGAGTGCACCTTC.

V gene TRBV3-1 (or the pseudogene TRBV3-2) combines with J gene TRBJ2-3, with 11 bases that match TRBD2. This CDR3 region has 15 residues. The germline V gene encodes CDR1 LGHDT and CDR2 YNNKEL (reference sequence). After removal of 2 bases from V and 7 bases from J, the junction contained 5 bases not matched to a gene. CDR3 residues: CASSQYSGGAYTQYF. CDR3 sequence (DNA): TGTGCCAGCAGCCAATATAGCGGGGGGGCCTATACGCAGTATTTT.

This chain joins TRBV9 and TRBJ2-1; 13 nucleotides agree with TRBD2. In germline, CDR1 is SGDLS, CDR2 YYNGEE. Losses at the gene ends were 0 bases for V and 6 bases for J; bases not matched to a gene: 9. The CDR3 is 18 amino acids. This CDR3 is CASSVATGTSGTTNEQFF. The DNA of the CDR3 is TGTGCCAGCAGCGTAGCTACGGGGACTAGCGGGACCACCAATGAGCAGTTCTTC.

This clone was counted a few times. The rearrangement joins TRBV6-2 or TRBV6-3 to TRBJ2-5; the D gene is possibly TRBD1 (5 bases). V dropped 2 bases and J dropped 5 bases, with 12 bases sitting between them. This CDR3 has 14 amino acids. CDR1 is MNHEY, CDR2 SVGEGT, per germline. The CDR3 region is CASSYQQVLETQYF. CDR3 bases: TGTGCCAGCAGTTACCAACAGGTCCTTGAGACCCAGTACTTC.

This clone appeared once. The V gene is TRBV6-2 or TRBV6-3, the J gene TRBJ2-5; 8 nucleotides align to TRBD2. The CDR3 contains 16 residues. After removal of 4 bases from V and 2 bases from J, the junction contained 9 bases not matched to a gene. Germline V lookup: CDR1 MNHEY, CDR2 SVGEGT. CDR3 protein: CASSFGLAGGQETQYF. The CDR3 DNA reads TGTGCCAGCAGTTTCGGTCTGGCGGGAGGACAAGAGACCCAGTACTTC.

This chain links TRBV16 with TRBJ2-1; TRBD2 matches at 12 bases. V was clipped by 4 bases and J by 8 bases; unmatched bases: 6. Germline V CDR1 and CDR2: KGHSY, FQNENV. This CDR3 spans 15 amino acids. The CDR3 bases are TGTGCCAGCAGCCCCCCTAGCGGGAGGGCCTATGAGCAGTTCTTC. It yields the protein CASSPPSGRAYEQFF.

CDR3 bases: TGTGCCAGCAGCGGACGGACAGGGGGGACAGATACGCAGTATTTT. Encoded protein: CASSGRTGGTDTQYF. This rearrangement joins TRBV9 to TRBJ2-3, with 10 positions matching TRBD1. The CDR3 runs 15 residues. Germline V gives CDR1 SGDLS, CDR2 YYNGEE. V trimming: 3 bases; J trimming: 3 bases; junction bases outside the gene matches: 4.

CDR3 nucleotides: TGTGCCAGTGCCCGACAGGGGGCCTACGAGCAGTACTTC. Its translation: CASARQGAYEQYF. The J gene is TRBJ2-7, the V gene TRBV19, with TRBD1 matching over 9 bases. Germline CDR1 is LNHDA and CDR2 is SQIVND (reference sequence). The ends lost 8 bases at V and 2 bases at J; junction bases unmatched: 4. The CDR3 has 13 amino acids.